The TCR beta chain under discussion was sequenced for a study of T-cell reconstitution after alpha-beta-depleted transplantation in children (dated by TCRdb to 2016 to 2017). Concerning the study at large: The study quantitatively tracked T-cell immune reconstitution after TCRalphabeta/CD19-depleted allogeneic hematopoietic cell transplantation in children using TCR repertoire profiling.

Library preparation employed PCR. The sample was run on an Illumina HiSeq 2500. TCR libraries were prepared with molecular barcoding, using unique molecular identifiers to normalize TCRbeta repertoire quantification. Through fastp at Q25 and MiXCR, TCRdb rebuilt clones from the public reads, retaining in-frame beta chains. All rows with the same CDR3 protein become a single entry with the most common DNA and genes. The sample has hundreds of thousands of distinct CDR3 sequences on record, over 10% of them singletons. The ten largest account for around 2.2% of the sample. Regarding this clonotype: Its antigen remains undetermined. No base quality values were provided; no much bigger clone lies one nucleotide off.

In the paper's terms, the treatment or condition label means: allogeneic hematopoietic cell transplantation with graft depleted of TCRalphabeta T cells and CD19 B cells. The transplant recipients were children given TCRalphabeta/CD19-depleted allogeneic hematopoietic cell grafts. There are 15 amino acids in the CDR3, from cysteine to phenylalanine inclusive. The only DNA kept is the CDR3, 45 bases in frame from the first base. The germline V gene gives CDR1 as SGHVS and CDR2 as FNYEAQ. Clipping removes 1 base from V and 7 bases from J, with 8 as the unmatched junction base count. Overall study results and their limits: The frequencies of hyperexpanded clones fell over the following months, and after one year, T-cell counts and TCRbeta diversity were mostly attributed to newly produced T cells. In some patients, the high TCRbeta diversity seen at day 60 was put down to recipient T cells and intrathymic progenitors that had survived conditioning. The apparently early alphabetaT-cell count recovery about two months after transplant was reportedly dependent on only several hundred rapidly expanded clones derived from non-depleted graft cells.

The input for sequencing was PBMCs, mostly from graft donor cells, taken 360 days after TCRalphabeta/CD19-depleted stem cell transplant. The chain is encoded by TRBV7-6 joined to TRBJ1-2; a stretch of 8 junction bases matches TRBD1. The TCR was taken from a male patient younger than 18 who had a stem cell transplant for acute myeloid leukemia, so the T cells may come from the graft donor. The CDR3: CASSLDGPGGFGYTF. The base sequence is TGTGCCAGCAGCTTAGACGGCCCAGGGGGCTTTGGCTACACCTTC.